This T cell receptor (beta chain) was sequenced during a study of cytomegalovirus exposure and HLA in healthy donors. Overall study results and limits: Later analysis identified a missense DCLRE1C variant that was linked to TCR beta V- and J-gene trimming. A later analysis reportedly found that, within productive TCRs, an Asian-associated ancestry cluster had fewer N-insertions than the mean observed across the approximately 700 donors.

Every donor was a healthy person donating bone marrow. This CDR3 has 14 residues. The ends were cut back, 0 bases at V and 7 bases at J, with 13 bases in the middle. Germline values: CDR1 LNHDA, CDR2 SQIVND (reference sequence). Notes on this clone: Its matching antigen is unknown.

Use of 60 Vbeta and 13 Jbeta primers characterized the PCR. In the authors' workflow: About 11 million of the about 80 million unique TCR beta chains counted in a later analysis were shared. The repertoire was sequenced with immunoSEQ multiplex PCR; TCRdb's copy has only in-frame clones and lacks some. V and J calls and clone size are copied from that table; D and trimming were computed from the DNA. The sample records about 120,000 clones, about four fifths being singletons. V and J are TRBV19 and TRBJ2-7; possible D gene TRBD2, 5 bases. The receptor was isolated from a woman between 18 and 29 years old in good health and CMV-seronegative. Sequenced sample: PBMCs. CDR3 region: CASSIDPLTGEQYF. The CDR3 nucleotides are TGTGCCAGTAGTATAGATCCCCTAACGGGAGAGCAGTACTTC. Supplemented by reference TRBV19 and TRBJ2-7, the full variable domain reads DGGITQSPKYLFRKEGQNVTLSCEQNLNHDAMYWYRQDPGQGLRLIYYSQIVNDFQKGDIAEGYSVSREKKESFPLTVTSAQKNPTAFYLCASSIDPLTGEQYFGPGTRLTVT.